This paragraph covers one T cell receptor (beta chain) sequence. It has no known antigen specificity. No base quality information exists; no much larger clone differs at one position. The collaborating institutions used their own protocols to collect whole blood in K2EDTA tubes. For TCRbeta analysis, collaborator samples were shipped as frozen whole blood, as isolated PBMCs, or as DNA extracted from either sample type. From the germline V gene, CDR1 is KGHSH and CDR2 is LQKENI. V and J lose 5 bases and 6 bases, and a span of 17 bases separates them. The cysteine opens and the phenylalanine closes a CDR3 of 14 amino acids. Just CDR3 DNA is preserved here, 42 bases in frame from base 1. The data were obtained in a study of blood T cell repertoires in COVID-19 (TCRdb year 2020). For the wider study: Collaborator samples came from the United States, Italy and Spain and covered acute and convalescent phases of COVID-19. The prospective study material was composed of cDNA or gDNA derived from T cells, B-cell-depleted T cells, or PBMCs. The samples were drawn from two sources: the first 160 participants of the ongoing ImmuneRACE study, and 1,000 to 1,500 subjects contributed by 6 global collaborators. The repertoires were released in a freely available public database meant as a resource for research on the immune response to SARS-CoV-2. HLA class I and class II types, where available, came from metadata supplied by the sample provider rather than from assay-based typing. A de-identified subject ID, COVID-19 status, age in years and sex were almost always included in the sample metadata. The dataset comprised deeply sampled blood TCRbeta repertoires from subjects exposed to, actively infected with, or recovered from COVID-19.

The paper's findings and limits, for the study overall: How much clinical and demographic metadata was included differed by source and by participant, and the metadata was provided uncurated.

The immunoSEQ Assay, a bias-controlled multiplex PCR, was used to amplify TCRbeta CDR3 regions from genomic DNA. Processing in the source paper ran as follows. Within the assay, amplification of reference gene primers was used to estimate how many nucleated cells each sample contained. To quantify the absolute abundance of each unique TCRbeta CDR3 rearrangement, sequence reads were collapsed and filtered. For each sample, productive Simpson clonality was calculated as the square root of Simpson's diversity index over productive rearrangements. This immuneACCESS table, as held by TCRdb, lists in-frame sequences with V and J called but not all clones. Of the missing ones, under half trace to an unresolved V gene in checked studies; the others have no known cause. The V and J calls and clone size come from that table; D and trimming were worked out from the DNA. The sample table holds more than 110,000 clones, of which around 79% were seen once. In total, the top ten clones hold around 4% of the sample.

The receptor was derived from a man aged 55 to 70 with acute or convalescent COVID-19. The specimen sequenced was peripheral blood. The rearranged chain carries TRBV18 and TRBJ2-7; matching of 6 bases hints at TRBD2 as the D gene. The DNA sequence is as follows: TGTGCCAGCTCAGGCCTCCCAGGGACTCTCGAGCAGTACTTC. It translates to CASSGLPGTLEQYF.